These 18 T cell receptor beta chains originate from one sample sequenced in a study of shared clonotypes between healthy human individuals. The table came from immunoSEQ multiplex PCR; TCRdb's copy has only in-frame clones and leaves some out. The sample has over 2 million clones, 85% to 95% seen once. Sequenced material: naive CD4+ T cells from PBMCs. Subset of the sample: CD45RA+ positively selected. All receptors come from a man aged 18 to 29 in good health. Some clones in this sample may be carry-over from other donors' samples.

This chain links TRBV5-6 with TRBJ2-1, with 9 bases that match TRBD1. V was clipped by 0 bases and J by 6 bases; unmatched bases: 10. This CDR3 is built from 17 residues. CDR1 is SGHDT, CDR2 YYEEEE, per germline. CDR3 in DNA: TGTGCCAGCAGCTTGGGGGTCTGGGGGACAGGGACCAATGAGCAGTTCTTC. Protein sequence: CASSLGVWGTGTNEQFF.

The DNA for the CDR3 is TGTGCCAGCAGCTTGGATTTGTCGAGGGACCTACCATACGAGCAGTACTTC. Protein sequence: CASSLDLSRDLPYEQYF. This chain links TRBV7-8 with TRBJ2-7, with D perhaps assigned TRBD1 or TRBD2 (5 bases each). Germline assignment: CDR1 SGHVS and CDR2 FQNEAQ. This CDR3 region has 17 residues. V lost 3 bases to trimming and J lost 4 bases, with 22 bases between them. Using reference TRBV7-8 and TRBJ2-7 for the parts outside the CDR3, the full variable domain is GAGVSQSPRYKVAKRGQDVALRCDPISGHVSLFWYQQALGQGPEFLTYFQNEAQLDKSGLPSDRFFAERPEGSVSTLKIQRTQQEDSAVYLCASSLDLSRDLPYEQYFGPGTRLTVT.

The chain uses TRBV28 and TRBJ2-7, with a possible D match to TRBD1 (5 bases). V was pared by 6 bases and J by 2 bases, with 8 bases between. CDR1 and CDR2 from the germline V gene are MDHEN and SYDVKM. The CDR3 length is 12 residues. In DNA form, the CDR3 reads TGTGCCAGCAGCAGGGTCACCTACGAGCAGTACTTC. Its translation is CASSRVTYEQYF.

This rearrangement joins TRBV7-2 to TRBJ2-7; no definite D call. The CDR3 is 15 residues long. Germline lookup yields CDR1 SGHTA and CDR2 FQGNSA. V was clipped by 6 bases and J by 2 bases, with 17 bases between them. CDR3 nucleotide sequence: TGTGCCAGCAGTATCTTAGGAGTAGTAACCTACGAGCAGTACTTC. Encoded protein: CASSILGVVTYEQYF.

The J gene is TRBJ2-3, the V gene TRBV5-1; D not certain. The CDR3 has 15 amino acids. Trimming stripped 8 bases from V and 3 bases from J, with 19 bases between. Germline V lookup: CDR1 SGHRS, CDR2 YFSETQ. In nucleotides, the CDR3 is TGCGCCAGTAGGAGCGTTACTTCCGTTACAGATACGCAGTATTTT. It specifies CASRSVTSVTDTQYF.

A word on this clone: Other DNA sequences in this specimen translate into the identical CDR3. The CDR3 region is CASSAPGLDTQYF. The CDR3 coding sequence is TGTGCCAGCAGCGCGCCAGGTCTAGATACGCAGTATTTT. The V and J genes are TRBV9 and TRBJ2-3; D unclear. The CDR3 has 13 amino acids. Trimming left V 3 bases short and J 5 bases short, with 10 bases between. CDR1 is SGDLS, CDR2 YYNGEE, per germline.

The CDR3 region is CASSLDVYQPQHF. The CDR3 coding sequence is TGTGCCAGCAGCTTAGATGTCTATCAGCCCCAGCATTTT. This chain joins TRBV11-2 and TRBJ1-5; D is ambiguous. Germline V CDR1 and CDR2: SGHAT, FQNNGV. V dropped 0 bases and J dropped 5 bases, with 5 bases sitting between them. This CDR3 comprises 13 residues.

The gene calls are TRBV11-2 and TRBJ1-5; no clear D. Germline V gene data show CDR1 as SGHAT and CDR2 as FQNNGV. This CDR3 is 16 amino acids long. V lost 3 bases and J lost 2, with 14 bases in between. CDR3 DNA: TGTGCCAGCAGCTTGAGGTCAGATCAGGGCAATCAGCCCCAGCATTTT. Protein sequence: CASSLRSDQGNQPQHF.

The CDR3 is CASSPTGGGRTDTQYF. Here the CDR3 DNA reads TGTGCCAGCTCACCCACCGGTGGGGGGCGCACAGATACGCAGTATTTT. The chain couples TRBV18 to TRBJ2-3, with D perhaps matching TRBD1 or TRBD2 (6 bases each). The V and J ends lost 3 bases and 1 base respectively, with 14 bases between them. The V gene's germline CDR1 is KGHSH and CDR2 LQKENI. This CDR3 comprises 16 residues.

This chain connects TRBV7-9 to TRBJ1-5; D is unclear. Germline V lookup: CDR1 SEHNR, CDR2 FQNEAQ (reference sequence). The CDR3 has 13 amino acids. V was clipped by 1 base and J by 5 bases, with 6 bases between them. The CDR3 sequence is CASSLGAYQPQHF. The CDR3 DNA follows: TGTGCCAGCAGCTTAGGAGCTTATCAGCCCCAGCATTTT.

The V gene is TRBV28, the J gene TRBJ2-4, with D uncertain. Germline V lookup: CDR1 MDHEN, CDR2 SYDVKM. This CDR3 spans 15 amino acids. Trimming took off 3 bases at V and 6 bases at J, with 15 bases between the two ends. CDR3 bases: TGTGCCAGCAGTTTGCCCCAGACTGTTGGAAACATTCAGTACTTC. This translates into CASSLPQTVGNIQYF.

This rearrangement joins TRBV9 to TRBJ2-3; 8 nucleotides line up with TRBD1. Germline trimming cut 4 bases from V and 4 bases from J; bases unmatched to any gene: 14. This CDR3 comprises 17 residues. The germline gives CDR1 SGDLS, CDR2 YYNGEE. CDR3 nucleotides: TGTGCCAGCAGCCCTTTCTCCGGGACAGGCTTGTCAGATACGCAGTATTTT. It codes for CASSPFSGTGLSDTQYF. Together with reference TRBV9 and TRBJ2-3, the CDR3 gives the full variable domain: DSGVTQTPKHLITATGQRVTLRCSPRSGDLSVYWYQQSLDQGLQFLIQYYNGEERAKGNILERFSAQQFPDLHSELNLSSLELGDSALYFCASSPFSGTGLSDTQYFGPGTRLTVL.

The chain combines TRBV5-1 with TRBJ2-2; 10 bases fit TRBD2. The ends lost 5 bases at V and 4 bases at J; junction bases unmatched: 5. Germline V CDR1 and CDR2: SGHRS, YFSETQ. The CDR3 loop spans 15 amino acids. The CDR3 DNA is TGCGCCAGCAGGGAGGGACTAGCGAGCACCGGGGAGCTGTTTTTT. The encoded protein is CASREGLASTGELFF.

The chain joins TRBV7-2 to TRBJ1-1, with 9 bases identical to TRBD1. V dropped 5 bases and J dropped 4; count of bases not matched to a gene: 8. CDR1 and CDR2 (germline): SGHTA, FQGNSA. The length of the CDR3 is 15 residues. CDR3 in DNA: TGTGCCAGCAGCCCAAGGACAGGGGTGATCACTGAAGCTTTCTTT. Protein sequence: CASSPRTGVITEAFF.

The gene calls are TRBV18 and TRBJ2-6, with TRBD2 as a possible D gene (5 bases). V was cut by 1 base and J by 2 bases, with 6 bases left in between. This CDR3 comprises 15 residues. Germline-derived CDR1 and CDR2 are KGHSH and LQKENI. CDR3 bases: TGTGCCAGCTCACCACAGGGAGCTGGGGCCAACGTCCTGACTTTC. It yields the protein CASSPQGAGANVLTF.

V and J are TRBV19 and TRBJ2-7; TRBD2 matches 11 bases. J lost 2 bases, V lost 4 bases, and 4 bases had no gene match. This CDR3 region has 15 residues. Germline CDR1 reads LNHDA; CDR2 reads SQIVND (reference sequence). This CDR3 reads CASSTVAGGPYEQYF. As DNA, the CDR3 is TGTGCCAGTAGTACGGTAGCGGGAGGGCCCTACGAGCAGTACTTC.

The chain is built from TRBV19 and TRBJ2-7, with D possibly matching TRBD2 (5 bases). With 3 bases removed from V and 3 bases from J, the gap between germline ends came to 15 bases. CDR1 is LNHDA, CDR2 SQIVND, per germline (reference sequence). The CDR3 is 15 amino acids. As DNA, the CDR3 is TGTGCCAGTAGTATTAGTGAGGGCGGCAACTACGAGCAGTACTTC. Its protein is CASSISEGGNYEQYF.

This clone was counted once. This rearrangement joins TRBV28 to TRBJ2-4, with D perhaps given as TRBD1 or TRBD2 (6 bases each). The CDR3 extends over 15 amino acids. The V gene's germline CDR1 is MDHEN and CDR2 SYDVKM. Trimming removed 6 bases at V and 6 bases at J, with 18 bases between. CDR3 DNA: TGTGCCAGCAGCCTCCCCGGGGGCGGGCTAAACATTCAGTACTTC. Protein product: CASSLPGGGLNIQYF.